Listed below are T cell receptor beta chains from one sample, sequenced in a study of T-cell reconstitution after alpha-beta-depleted transplantation in children. MiXCR was run by TCRdb on the PCR reads, yielding one entry per CDR3 protein. Counted here are about 610,000 distinct CDR3 sequences, about 10% occurring once; the ten biggest clones make up roughly 4%. Source: PBMCs from the stem cell graft donor, taken from the stem cell graft. The receptor source for this set is a human donor who donated a stem cell graft to a child with acute myeloid leukemia. Both conserved end residues are part of each CDR3. D genes are given only for firm matches. Size is omitted from some rows. Given values are once, few, many or a class for expanded clones.

D	length	size	J	V	DNA	CDR3
TRBD2	18	-	TRBJ2-1	TRBV29-1	TGCAGCTCCCAAGAGTGGGGACTAGCCCTCTCTGGCCGCAATGAGCAGTTCTTC	CSSQEWGLALSGRNEQFF
-	14	many	TRBJ1-1	TRBV5-1	TGCGCCAGCAGCCCTCCCGGAACAGGAACTGAAGCTTTCTTT	CASSPPGTGTEAFF
TRBD2	15	few	TRBJ2-5	TRBV4-2	TGTGCCAGCAGCCAGACTAGCGGGATAGGTGAGACCCAGTACTTC	CASSQTSGIGETQYF
TRBD2	14	few	TRBJ2-2	TRBV20-1	TGCAGTGCCACCCGGACTAGCAACACCGGGGAGCTGTTTTTT	CSATRTSNTGELFF
-	13	many	TRBJ1-2	TRBV12-3/TRBV12-4	TGTGCCAGCAGTTTACCAGGGTCCTATGGCTACACCTTC	CASSLPGSYGYTF
-	12	few	TRBJ2-5	TRBV6-1	TGTGCCAGCAGTGAAGCGGGAGAGACCCAGTACTTC	CASSEAGETQYF
-	16	few	TRBJ2-7	TRBV20-1	TGCAGTGCCCCAGTACTAAGTAGCGGACCAAGCAAGGAGCAGTACTTC	CSAPVLSSGPSKEQYF
TRBD2	12	many	TRBJ2-1	TRBV20-1	TGCAGTCCGGGACTACCGCCCACAGAGCAGTTCTTC	CSPGLPPTEQFF
-	11	few	TRBJ2-4	TRBV29-1	TGCAGCGTTGAAGGCGAAAACATTCAGTACTTC	CSVEGENIQYF
-	14	few	TRBJ2-5	TRBV27	TGTGCCAGCAGATCCTTGGGGGTCCGAGAGACCCAGTACTTC	CASRSLGVRETQYF
-	16	many	TRBJ2-3	TRBV29-1	TGCAGCGTTGAAGATCCCAACCAGGGCATAAAAGATACGCAGTATTTT	CSVEDPNQGIKDTQYF
TRBD2	13	many	TRBJ2-3	TRBV29-1	TGCAGCGTCCTAGCGGGAGGCGGTGATACGCAGTATTTT	CSVLAGGGDTQYF
-	17	few	TRBJ1-4	TRBV6-5	TGTGCCAGCAGTTCGTCTTCTTCAGTTGCAACTAATGAAAAACTGTTTTTT	CASSSSSSVATNEKLFF
TRBD1	13	-	TRBJ1-2	TRBV20-1	TGCAGTGCTAGGGGAGGGGGCAACTATGGCTACACCTTC	CSARGGGNYGYTF
-	15	-	TRBJ1-5	TRBV28	TGTGCCAGCAGTTCCGGAACAGTAAGCAATCAGCCCCAGCATTTT	CASSSGTVSNQPQHF
TRBD1	15	many	TRBJ1-1	TRBV18	TGTGCCAGCTCACCTAACCCAGGACAGGACACTGAAGCTTTCTTT	CASSPNPGQDTEAFF
TRBD2	16	-	TRBJ2-1	TRBV28	TGTGCCAGCAGTTTACGTGGCGGGAGAAGAGGGAATGAGCAGTTCTTC	CASSLRGGRRGNEQFF
-	15	-	TRBJ2-3	TRBV6-1	TGTGCCAGCAATCCGGGGACCTTCAACACAGATACGCAGTATTTT	CASNPGTFNTDTQYF
-	16	few	TRBJ2-5	TRBV12-5	TGTGCTAGTGGTTTGGTAGTGGGAGGGGGTCAAGAGACCCAGTACTTC	CASGLVVGGGQETQYF
TRBD1	16	-	TRBJ1-5	TRBV9	TGTGCCAGCAGCGCCTCCGGGACAGGGAACAATCAGCCCCAGCATTTT	CASSASGTGNNQPQHF
TRBD2	17	few	TRBJ2-3	TRBV7-2	TGTGCCAGCAGCCCCCGCGGGGTAGCGGGATCCACAGATACGCAGTATTTT	CASSPRGVAGSTDTQYF
-	16	many	TRBJ2-7	TRBV24-1	TGTGCCACCAGTGATTTTTCGGGGACCTCTTTGGGCGAGCAGTACTTC	CATSDFSGTSLGEQYF
TRBD1	18	-	TRBJ2-2	TRBV5-1	TGCGCCAGCAGCTTAATGCCCCCGACAGGGAGCGGCACCGGGGAGCTGTTTTTT	CASSLMPPTGSGTGELFF
-	12	many	TRBJ2-3	TRBV6-6	TGTGCCAGCAGTTACCCCGCAGATACGCAGTATTTT	CASSYPADTQYF
-	13	many	TRBJ2-3	TRBV6-5	TGTGCCAGCAGTTACTCGACTCTGAGTACGCAGTATTTT	CASSYSTLSTQYF
-	16	few	TRBJ2-5	TRBV5-1	TGCGCCAGCACCCGGGACACCCAAAATCTAGGGGCGACCCAGTACTTC	CASTRDTQNLGATQYF
TRBD2	13	-	TRBJ2-1	TRBV2	TGTGCCAGCAGTGCGCTAGCGGGACGGGAGCAGTTCTTC	CASSALAGREQFF
-	16	many	TRBJ2-1	TRBV28	TGTGCCAGCAGCTTTCGGGGGAGAATCTCCTACAATGAGCAGTTCTTC	CASSFRGRISYNEQFF
TRBD2	14	many	TRBJ2-7	TRBV7-2	TGTGCCAGCAGACCGGGAGGCGTAACCTACGAGCAGTACTTC	CASRPGGVTYEQYF
TRBD1	15	-	TRBJ1-1	TRBV7-9	TGTGCCAGCAGCCATTCGGACAGGGGAGACACTGAAGCTTTCTTT	CASSHSDRGDTEAFF
-	15	-	TRBJ2-5	TRBV7-7	TGTGCTAGCAGCTTAATTGGGGCGGGTTTGGAGACCCAGTACTTC	CASSLIGAGLETQYF
TRBD1	17	-	TRBJ2-7	TRBV7-9	TGTGCCAGCAGCTACAGGGGTCGGCAGGGGACAACCTACGAGCAGTACTTC	CASSYRGRQGTTYEQYF
-	13	few	TRBJ2-5	TRBV28	TGTGCCAGCACACCAGGGGTCCAAGAGACCCAGTACTTC	CASTPGVQETQYF
-	15	many	TRBJ2-1	TRBV4-3	TGCGCCAGCAGCCCGGCTGGGGGGATCTGGAATGAGCAGTTCTTC	CASSPAGGIWNEQFF
-	14	-	TRBJ2-5	TRBV20-1	TGCAGTGCTAGAGATGGTCGGGGTAGCGAGACCCAGTACTTC	CSARDGRGSETQYF
TRBD1	12	-	TRBJ2-3	TRBV6-2/TRBV6-3	TGTGCATCGGGACAGATTGCAGATACGCAGTATTTT	CASGQIADTQYF
TRBD2	14	-	TRBJ2-7	TRBV28	TGTGCCAGCAGTGCGGGGGAAGTCACCTTGCAGCAGTACTTC	CASSAGEVTLQQYF
TRBD2	15	-	TRBJ2-7	TRBV9	TGTGCCAGCAGCGTAGCGGAGACTAGCGGGAGTAGGCAGTACTTC	CASSVAETSGSRQYF
-	15	many	TRBJ2-1	TRBV2	TGTGCCAGCAGTGAGGACGGGAGCTCCTACAATGAGCAGTTCTTC	CASSEDGSSYNEQFF